The source of this T cell receptor beta chain is a study of cytomegalovirus exposure and HLA in healthy donors (dated by TCRdb to between 2016 and 2019). About the full investigation: An earlier analysis of 587 of the donors reported about 260 Gb of sequence data and around 100 million unique TCR beta sequences obtained from around 180 million T cells. Approximately 300 gigabases of sequencing data and roughly 81 million unique TCR sequences made up an early release that covered 500 to 700 HLA-typed donors. Of the 398 genotyped donors, 70% to 90% were placed in the genetic ancestry cluster associated with self-reported Caucasian donors. The aim of the study was to test whether cataloging public T cell receptors could identify signatures of past pathogen exposure. The study profiled the T cell repertoires of some 610 subjects by immunosequencing and related them to cytomegalovirus serostatus. Along with the roughly 610-subject first cohort, a separate validation cohort of more than 90 different subjects was used. High-throughput TCR immunosequencing, statistical association of individual TCRs with disease status, and machine learning were combined to predict cytomegalovirus infection status. In a later analysis, previously published TCR beta repertoires from 670 or so donors were re-analyzed and high-resolution HLA genotyping was added so that TCR occurrence patterns could be studied. Rather than using new phenotypic data, the later analysis identified candidate immune exposures from TCR beta sequences and from how often those sequences occurred across donors. An earlier analysis of some 500 of the donors used high-throughput TCR beta sequencing to judge whether each TCR beta V gene segment behaved as functional or pseudogenic. Donor age, sex, ethnicity and CMV serostatus were compiled together with the repertoire data. A later genetic analysis used genome-wide SNP genotypes for about three fifths of the 666 donors, treating that subset as a discovery cohort. All discovery cohort repertoires had been generated using a single sequencing platform. HLA typing covered class I and class II loci at four-digit resolution. Typing coverage differed by locus: A, B, C, DRB1 and DQB1 were typed in roughly 620-630 donors, DQA1 in approximately 520, DPA1 in roughly 590, and DPB1 in just under 490. Roughly 5 DR-DQ haplotypes were handled as single units for association and clustering because linkage in the cohort was strong. Among about 370 genotyped donors of the cohort, an average of roughly 230,000 unique TCR beta nucleotide sequences was sequenced per donor, of which about 18% were non-productive.

The cysteine opens and the phenylalanine closes a CDR3 of 14 amino acids. Here the CDR3 DNA is all that survives: 42 bases in frame from base 1. V is shortened by 5 bases, J by 5 bases, and the region joining them spans 16 bases. CDR1 and CDR2 were assigned from the germline V gene as SNHLY and FYNNEI. On this clone itself: Its cognate antigen has yet to be identified. Nothing much larger sits one base from this clone, and base qualities are not available.

The cohort consisted of 670 or so healthy bone marrow donors. All cohort members were sampled while nominally healthy, although unrecorded immune exposures were likely present. The donor was CMV seronegative and belonged to the group of over 300 seronegative cohort members. A peripheral blood sample was provided by each donor, and peripheral blood mononuclear cells were used for TCR beta sequencing. The Qiagen DNeasy Blood Extraction Kit was used to extract genomic DNA from the blood cell samples. The paper's findings and limits, for the study overall: The classifier was reported to diagnose cytomegalovirus status with high specificity and sensitivity in both the original and validation cohorts. In vitro tests confirmed that a few of the cytomegalovirus-associated TCR beta chains recognize cytomegalovirus antigens. Some IMGT-functional V segments, including TRBV6-2 and TRBV6-3, could not be told apart with the 87-base-pair reads, so those segments were excluded. A further reported finding was that TCR beta sequences accurately predicted the HLA-A and HLA-B alleles for most subjects in the first cohort. In a later analysis, HLA-associated TCR beta chains showed more clonal expansion and lower generation probabilities than non-associated chains that were equally common. In this cohort, only TCR beta chains were sequenced, and detectable features were limited by the absence of alpha or paired-chain data. Correlated functional status among segregating V segments might reflect linkage disequilibrium, but an unknown experimental factor could not be ruled out. In a later analysis, several top co-occurrence clusters were reported to appear linked to parvovirus B19, influenza, CMV and Epstein-Barr virus. Presence/absence analyses assumed roughly uniform sequencing depth across donors, an assumption that may not hold. Immune exposure information for the cohort was limited to CMV serostatus. In a later analysis, the rate of TCR association differed among HLA loci, with DRB1 alleles having the most associated TCRs and HLA-C alleles having the fewest. In the study, around 150 TCR beta chains were listed as associated with cytomegalovirus. A cluster of highly shared sequence variants was judged likely to be a technical artifact of the sequencing pipeline. Compared with the roughly 700-donor mean, donors in an Asian-associated ancestry cluster had fewer N-insertions in productive TCRs, according to a later genetic analysis. Because some donors lacked HLA typing at each locus, the association tests relied only on the typed subset. An association between a missense DCLRE1C variant and V-gene and J-gene trimming of TCR beta chains was found in a later genetic analysis and replicated in an independent cohort. The authors suggested that the approach could potentially be generalized to other disease states and immunological phenotypes. In a later analysis, most CMV-associated TCR beta chains were found to appear HLA-restricted, with HLA associations seemingly driven largely by CMV exposure. Broadly in line with IMGT annotations, most TCR beta V segments showed up in productive rearrangements about 87% or about 30% of the time in an earlier analysis of several hundred of the donors. About 17 rarely observed V segments, including chromosome 9 orphons, were excluded from the earlier analysis of approximately 500 of the donors because counts were too low. In a later analysis, 16,951 TCR beta sequences were associated with specific HLA alleles at a false discovery rate of 0.05. Most TCR sequences were seen in very few donors, while some public TCRs were found in many individuals. When HLA alleles, especially DR and DQ, strongly co-occurred, TCR associations were difficult to assign to individual alleles.

Receptor amplification or capture employed the immunoSEQ multiplex PCR assay. For the multiplex PCR, a mixture combining 60 forward primers for TCR Vbeta segments and 13 reverse primers for TCR Jbeta segments was used. Amplification of the CDR3 region of rearranged TCR beta genes was performed with a multiplex PCR assay on genomic DNA. The amplified TCR beta libraries were sequenced on the Illumina HiSeq System as 87-base-pair reads. Concerning the study's data processing: A later analysis tallied tens of millions of unique TCR beta chains across the 700 or so repertoires, and about 12 million of those chains were shared by two or more donors. Raw reads were error-corrected and collapsed into unique sequences by a nearest-neighbor algorithm in which closely related sequences were merged to remove PCR and sequencing errors. CDR3 sequences were aligned to IMGT reference sequences to assign V, D and J gene segments. For a sequence to be retained, a match of at least six nucleotides was required to both a V gene segment and a J gene segment. A rearrangement was called productive if the CDR3 had no stop codons and remained in frame with V and J, and every other rearrangement was called non-productive. Following IMGT convention, CDR3 was defined as the stretch from the second conserved V-encoded cysteine up to the conserved J-encoded phenylalanine. Sequences without an unambiguous match to a single V gene segment were excluded from the earlier analysis of about 630 of the donors. In an earlier analysis of a few hundred of the donors, V segments were called functional above 56.7% productive rearrangements and were called segregating when the between-donor standard deviation exceeded 5%. A statistical classification framework was developed to diagnose cytomegalovirus status using the catalog of TCR beta chain sequences. V and J gene assignment, in a later analysis, came from comparing TCR nucleotide sequences with IMGT/GENE-DB human TR gene sequences. In a later analysis, CDR3 sequences and most-parsimonious VDJ recombination scenarios were assigned using the TCRdist pipeline. In a later analysis, every TCR beta chain was defined by the combination of its CDR3 amino acid sequence and its V-gene family, and reads without a unique V-gene family were dropped. To address suspected cross-contamination and a sequencing artifact, a later analysis removed a few hundred highly shared, low-generation-probability nucleotide sequences. A later analysis calculated a clonal expansion index for each public chain from normalized within-repertoire ranks of inferred template counts. In a later analysis, generation probabilities were computed using a VDJ recombination model fitted to out-of-frame rearrangements, and the results were checked against IGoR. In a later analysis, hypergeometric tests were used to score TCR-TCR, TCR-HLA and TCR-CMV co-occurrence, with a repertoire-size bias correction applied to TCR pairs. In a later analysis, false discovery rates were estimated by permuting HLA or CMV assignments 20 times. In a later analysis, co-occurring TCRs were grouped using DBSCAN, and TCRdist sequence similarity was added for clustering within HLA-allele-positive subsets. Repertoires with fewer than 30,000 or more than 120,000 public chains were left out of co-occurrence clustering, as were five repertoires with anomalous nucleotide sharing. TCRdb carries this immuneACCESS record with in-frame sequences only. Its versions omit some clonotypes, under half of them owing to an unresolved V gene in the studies checked, with the rest unexplained. That table supplies the V and J calls and clone size; D and trimming were determined from the DNA. Within this sample are 100,000 to 120,000 clones, with more than 75% of them counted one time only. More than 1.5% of the sample is in the top ten clones.

This sequence was found in a middle-aged man in good health and CMV-seronegative. Sequencing was done on a sample of PBMCs. Recombination connected TRBV2 to TRBJ2-7; TRBD2 is perhaps the D gene, given 7 matching bases. Here the CDR3 is given as CASSMGGGHNEQYF. The bases read TGTGCCAGCAGTATGGGAGGGGGACACAACGAGCAGTACTTC.